These T cell receptor beta chains were read from a single sample in a study of CD8 T cells in Susac syndrome. TCRdb itself ran the immunoSEQ multiplex PCR reads through MiXCR, one entry per CDR3 protein. The sample lists around 280,000 distinct CDR3 sequences, about 92% occurring once. Material: CD4+ T cells from PBMCs. The receptors derive from a human donor with multiple sclerosis. Each CDR3 is given without its conserved first and last residue. A D gene is named only where the DNA matches it firmly. Clone size is not always given. Where it is, it says once, few, many or a class for expanded clones.

D gene | clone size | J gene | V gene | CDR3 protein
NA | NA | TRBJ2-3 | TRBV12-3/TRBV12-4 | ASSFAQGITDTQY
NA | NA | TRBJ1-4 | TRBV11-2 | ASSLDLQNEKLF
TRBD2 | once | TRBJ2-3 | TRBV14 | ASSQDRGGASTDTQY
NA | once | TRBJ2-1 | TRBV3-1 | ASSQNRNNEQF
TRBD2 | NA | TRBJ2-7 | TRBV6-2/TRBV6-3 | ASSYGTSGRHYEQY
TRBD1 | NA | TRBJ1-2 | TRBV12-3/TRBV12-4 | ASTSTDRGSYGYT
NA | NA | TRBJ1-1 | TRBV29-1 | SVEERPNLNTEAF
NA | NA | TRBJ1-2 | TRBV6-1 | ASQIYRNYGYT
TRBD2 | NA | TRBJ2-3 | TRBV7-2 | ASSPAGAVTDTQY
NA | NA | TRBJ1-1 | TRBV30 | AWRFTGNTEAF
NA | NA | TRBJ1-1 | TRBV29-1 | SATNSLNTEAF
NA | NA | TRBJ1-3 | TRBV7-9 | ASSLSRASGNTIY